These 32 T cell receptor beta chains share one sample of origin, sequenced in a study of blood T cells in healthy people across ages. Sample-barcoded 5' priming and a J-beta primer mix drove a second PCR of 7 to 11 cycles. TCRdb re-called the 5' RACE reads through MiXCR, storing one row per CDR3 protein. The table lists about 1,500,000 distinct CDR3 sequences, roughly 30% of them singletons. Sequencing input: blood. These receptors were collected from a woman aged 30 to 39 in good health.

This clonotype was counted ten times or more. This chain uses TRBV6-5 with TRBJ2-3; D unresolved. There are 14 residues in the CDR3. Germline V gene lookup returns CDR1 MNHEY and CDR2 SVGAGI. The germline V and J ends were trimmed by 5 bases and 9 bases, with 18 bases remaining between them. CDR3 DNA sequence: TGTGCCAGCAGTATGACAAACGCACAGAGGACGCAGTATTTT. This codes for CASSMTNAQRTQYF.

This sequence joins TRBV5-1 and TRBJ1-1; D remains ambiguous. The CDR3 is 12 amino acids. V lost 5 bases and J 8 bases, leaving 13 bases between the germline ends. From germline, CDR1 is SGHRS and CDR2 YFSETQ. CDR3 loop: CASSRPDVEAFF. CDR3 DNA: TGCGCCAGCAGTCGGCCCGATGTCGAAGCTTTCTTT.

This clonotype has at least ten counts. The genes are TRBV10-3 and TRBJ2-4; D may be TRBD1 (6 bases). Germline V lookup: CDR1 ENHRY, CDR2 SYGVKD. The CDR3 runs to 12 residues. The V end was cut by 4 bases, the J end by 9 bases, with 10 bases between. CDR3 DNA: TGTGCCATCAGTGGCGTAGGGGGCATTCAGTACTTC. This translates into CAISGVGGIQYF.

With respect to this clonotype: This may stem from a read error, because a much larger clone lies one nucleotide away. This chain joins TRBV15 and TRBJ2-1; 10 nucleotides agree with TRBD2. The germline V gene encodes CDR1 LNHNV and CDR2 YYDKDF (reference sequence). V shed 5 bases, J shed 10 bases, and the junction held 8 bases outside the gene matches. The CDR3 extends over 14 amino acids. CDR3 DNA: TGTGCCACCAGCCTACTAGCGGGGAACTACGAGCAGTTCTTC. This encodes CATSLLAGNYEQFF.

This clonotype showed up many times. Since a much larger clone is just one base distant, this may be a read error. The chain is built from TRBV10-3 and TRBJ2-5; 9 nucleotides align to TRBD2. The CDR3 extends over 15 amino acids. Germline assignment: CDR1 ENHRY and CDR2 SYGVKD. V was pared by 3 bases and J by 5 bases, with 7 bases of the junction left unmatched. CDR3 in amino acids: CAISERGGACETQYF. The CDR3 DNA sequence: TGTGCCATCAGTGAACGCGGGGGGGCCTGTGAGACCCAGTACTTC.

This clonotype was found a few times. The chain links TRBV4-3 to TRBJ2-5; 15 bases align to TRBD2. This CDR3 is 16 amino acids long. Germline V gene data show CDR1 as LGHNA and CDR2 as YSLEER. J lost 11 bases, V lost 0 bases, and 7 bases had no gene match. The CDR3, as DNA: TGCGCCAGCAGCCAAGATGCGGGACTAGCGGGAGGTCAGCAGTACTTC. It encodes CASSQDAGLAGGQQYF.

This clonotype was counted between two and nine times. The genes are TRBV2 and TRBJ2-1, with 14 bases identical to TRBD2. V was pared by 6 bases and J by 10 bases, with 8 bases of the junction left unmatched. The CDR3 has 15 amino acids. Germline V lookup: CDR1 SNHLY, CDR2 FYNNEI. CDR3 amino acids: CASRGTSGGSGEQFF. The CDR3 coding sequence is TGTGCCAGCAGAGGGACTAGCGGGGGCTCGGGGGAGCAGTTCTTC.

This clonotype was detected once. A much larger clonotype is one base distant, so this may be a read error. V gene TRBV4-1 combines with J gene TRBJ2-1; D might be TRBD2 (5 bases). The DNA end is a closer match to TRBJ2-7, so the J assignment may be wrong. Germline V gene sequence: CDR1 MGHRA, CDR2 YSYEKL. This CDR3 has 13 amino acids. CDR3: CASSPLRANEQYF. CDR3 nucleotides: TGCGCCAGCAGCCCTTTGAGGGCCAATGAGCAGTACTTC.

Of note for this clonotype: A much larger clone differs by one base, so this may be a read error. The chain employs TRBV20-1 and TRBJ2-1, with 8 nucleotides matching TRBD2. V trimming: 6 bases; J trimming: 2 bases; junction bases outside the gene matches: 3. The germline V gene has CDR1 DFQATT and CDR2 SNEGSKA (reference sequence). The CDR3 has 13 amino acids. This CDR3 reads CSAGAGAYNEQFF. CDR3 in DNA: TGCAGTGCCGGAGCGGGAGCCTACAATGAGCAGTTCTTC.

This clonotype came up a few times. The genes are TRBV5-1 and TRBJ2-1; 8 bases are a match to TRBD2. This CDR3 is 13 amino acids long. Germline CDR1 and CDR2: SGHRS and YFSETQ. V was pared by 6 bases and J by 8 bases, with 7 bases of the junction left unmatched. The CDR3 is CASTQRGPYEQFF. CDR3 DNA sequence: TGCGCCAGCACCCAGCGGGGGCCTTATGAGCAGTTCTTC. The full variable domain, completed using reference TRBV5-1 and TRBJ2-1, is KAGVTQTPRYLIKTRGQQVTLSCSPISGHRSVSWYQQTPGQGLQFLFEYFSETQRNKGNFPGRFSGRQFSNSRSEMNVSTLELGDSALYLCASTQRGPYEQFFGPGTRLTVL.

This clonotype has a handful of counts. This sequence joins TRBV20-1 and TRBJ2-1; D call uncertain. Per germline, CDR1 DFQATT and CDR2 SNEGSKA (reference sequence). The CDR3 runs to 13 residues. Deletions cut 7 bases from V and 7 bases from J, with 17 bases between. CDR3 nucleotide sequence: TGCAGTGGCTCCTACCAAAACGAGAATGAGCAGTTCTTC. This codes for CSGSYQNENEQFF.

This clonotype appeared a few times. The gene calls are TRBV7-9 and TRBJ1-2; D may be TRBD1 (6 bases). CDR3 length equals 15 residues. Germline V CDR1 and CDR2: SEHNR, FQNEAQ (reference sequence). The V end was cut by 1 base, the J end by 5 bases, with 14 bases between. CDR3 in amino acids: CASSLVGRGVYGYTF. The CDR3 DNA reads TGTGCCAGCAGCTTAGTGGGCAGGGGCGTGTATGGCTACACCTTC.

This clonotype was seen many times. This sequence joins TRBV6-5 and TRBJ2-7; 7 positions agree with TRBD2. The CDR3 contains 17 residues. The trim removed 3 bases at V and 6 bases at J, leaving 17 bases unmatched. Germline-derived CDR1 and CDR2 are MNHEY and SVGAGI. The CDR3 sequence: CASSYSSSGRSGGEQYF. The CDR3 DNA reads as TGTGCCAGCAGTTATTCCTCCTCCGGGAGGAGTGGGGGCGAGCAGTACTTC.

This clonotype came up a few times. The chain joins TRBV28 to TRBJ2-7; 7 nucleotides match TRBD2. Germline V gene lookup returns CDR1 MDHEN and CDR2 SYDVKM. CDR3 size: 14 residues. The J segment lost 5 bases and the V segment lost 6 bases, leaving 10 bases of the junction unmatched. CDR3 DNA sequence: TGTGCCAGCAGGCAATACGGGGGGAGGGACGAGCAGTACTTC. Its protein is CASRQYGGRDEQYF.

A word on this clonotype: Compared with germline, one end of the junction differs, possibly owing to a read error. The DNA of the CDR3 is TGTGCCAGCAGCTCCCAGGCCACGATTAGCTACAATGAGCAGTTATTC. Translating it yields CASSSQATISYNEQLF. The chain couples TRBV7-2 to TRBJ2-1; no firm D call. The CDR3 is made up of 16 amino acids. Germline assignment: CDR1 SGHTA and CDR2 FQGNSA.

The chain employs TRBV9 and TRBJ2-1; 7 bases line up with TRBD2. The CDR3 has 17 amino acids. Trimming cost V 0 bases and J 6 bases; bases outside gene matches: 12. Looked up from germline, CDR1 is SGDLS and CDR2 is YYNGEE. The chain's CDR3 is CASSVDPPAGAGNEQFF. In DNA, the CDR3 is TGTGCCAGCAGCGTAGACCCTCCGGCGGGAGCCGGCAATGAGCAGTTCTTC. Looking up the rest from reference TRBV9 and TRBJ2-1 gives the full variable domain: DSGVTQTPKHLITATGQRVTLRCSPRSGDLSVYWYQQSLDQGLQFLIQYYNGEERAKGNILERFSAQQFPDLHSELNLSSLELGDSALYFCASSVDPPAGAGNEQFFGPGTRLTVL.

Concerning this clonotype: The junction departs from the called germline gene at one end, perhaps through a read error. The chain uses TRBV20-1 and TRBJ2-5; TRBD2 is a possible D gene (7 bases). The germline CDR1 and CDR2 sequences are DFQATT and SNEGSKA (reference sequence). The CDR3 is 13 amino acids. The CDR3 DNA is TGCAGTACTAGTCGGGGGGCCCGAGAGACCCAGTACTTC. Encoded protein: CSTSRGARETQYF.

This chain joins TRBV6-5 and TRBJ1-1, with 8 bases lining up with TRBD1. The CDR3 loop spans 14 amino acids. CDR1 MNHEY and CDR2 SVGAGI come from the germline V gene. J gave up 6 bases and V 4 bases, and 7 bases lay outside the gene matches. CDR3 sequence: CASSSWTGLAEAFF. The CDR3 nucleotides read TGTGCCAGCAGTTCCTGGACAGGGCTTGCTGAAGCTTTCTTT.

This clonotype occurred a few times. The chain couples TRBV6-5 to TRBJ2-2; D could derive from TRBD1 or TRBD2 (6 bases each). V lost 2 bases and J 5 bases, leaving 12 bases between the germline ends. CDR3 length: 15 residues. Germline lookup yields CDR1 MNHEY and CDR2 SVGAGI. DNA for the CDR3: TGTGCCAGCAGTTACAGCGAAGGGGGGACCGGGGAGCTGTTTTTT. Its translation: CASSYSEGGTGELFF.

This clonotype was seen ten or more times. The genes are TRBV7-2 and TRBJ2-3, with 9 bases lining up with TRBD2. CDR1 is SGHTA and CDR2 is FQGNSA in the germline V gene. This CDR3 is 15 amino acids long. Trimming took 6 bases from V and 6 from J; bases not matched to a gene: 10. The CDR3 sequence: CASSYGLAGLDTQYF. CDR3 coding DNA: TGTGCCAGCAGTTACGGGCTAGCGGGACTGGATACGCAGTATTTT.

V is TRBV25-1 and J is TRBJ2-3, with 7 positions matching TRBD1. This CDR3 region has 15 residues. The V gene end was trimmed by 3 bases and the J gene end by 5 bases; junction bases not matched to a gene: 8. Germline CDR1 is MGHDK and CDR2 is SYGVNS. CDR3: CASSDFDRVGDTQYF. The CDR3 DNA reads TGTGCCAGCAGTGACTTCGACAGGGTTGGAGATACGCAGTATTTT.

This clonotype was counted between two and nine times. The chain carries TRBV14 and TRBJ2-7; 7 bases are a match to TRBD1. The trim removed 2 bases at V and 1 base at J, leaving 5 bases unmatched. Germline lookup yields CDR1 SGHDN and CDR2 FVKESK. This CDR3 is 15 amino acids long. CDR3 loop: CASSQQTGKSYEQYF. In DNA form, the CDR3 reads TGTGCCAGCAGCCAACAGACAGGGAAATCCTACGAGCAGTACTTC.

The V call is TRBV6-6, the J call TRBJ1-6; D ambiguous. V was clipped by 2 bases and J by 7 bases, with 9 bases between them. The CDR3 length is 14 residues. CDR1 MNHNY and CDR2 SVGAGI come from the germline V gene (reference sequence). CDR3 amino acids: CASSYGRENSPLHF. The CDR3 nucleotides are TGTGCCAGCAGTTACGGACGGGAGAATTCACCCCTCCACTTT.

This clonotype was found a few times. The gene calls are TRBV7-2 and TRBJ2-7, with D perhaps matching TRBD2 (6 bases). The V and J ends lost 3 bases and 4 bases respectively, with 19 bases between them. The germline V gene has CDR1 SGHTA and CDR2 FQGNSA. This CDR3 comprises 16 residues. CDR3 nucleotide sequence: TGTGCCAGCAGCTTCGACGGAGGGGAGACAGCTTACGAGCAGTACTTC. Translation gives CASSFDGGETAYEQYF. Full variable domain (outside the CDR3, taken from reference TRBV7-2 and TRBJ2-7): GAGVSQSPSNKVTEKGKDVELRCDPISGHTALYWYRQSLGQGLEFLIYFQGNSAPDKSGLPSDRFSAERTGGSVSTLTIQRTQQEDSAVYLCASSFDGGETAYEQYFGPGTRLTVT.

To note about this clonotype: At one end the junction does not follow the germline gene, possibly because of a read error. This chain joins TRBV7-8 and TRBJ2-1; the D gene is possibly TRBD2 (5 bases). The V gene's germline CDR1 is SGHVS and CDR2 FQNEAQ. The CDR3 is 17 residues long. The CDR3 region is CASSLARSAGTYNGQFF. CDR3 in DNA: TGTGCCAGCAGCTTAGCGCGTAGCGCAGGCACCTACAATGGGCAGTTCTTC.

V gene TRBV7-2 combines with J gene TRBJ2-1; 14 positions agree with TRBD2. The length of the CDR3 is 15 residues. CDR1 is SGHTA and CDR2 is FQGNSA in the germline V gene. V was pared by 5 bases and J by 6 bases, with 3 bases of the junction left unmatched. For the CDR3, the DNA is TGTGCCAGCAGCGGGACTAGCGGGAGATTCAATGAGCAGTTCTTC. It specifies CASSGTSGRFNEQFF.

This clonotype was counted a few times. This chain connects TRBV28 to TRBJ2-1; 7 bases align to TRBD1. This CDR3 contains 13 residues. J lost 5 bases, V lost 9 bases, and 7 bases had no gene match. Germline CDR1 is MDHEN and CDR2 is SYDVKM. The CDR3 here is CASKRQGNNEQFF. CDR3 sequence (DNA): TGTGCCAGTAAGCGACAGGGAAACAATGAGCAGTTCTTC.

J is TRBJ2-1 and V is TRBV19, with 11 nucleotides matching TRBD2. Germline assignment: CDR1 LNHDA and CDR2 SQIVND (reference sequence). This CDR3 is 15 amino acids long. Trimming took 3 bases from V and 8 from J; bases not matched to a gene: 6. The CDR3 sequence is CASSITGTSGDEQFF. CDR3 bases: TGTGCCAGTAGTATTACGGGGACTAGCGGAGATGAGCAGTTCTTC. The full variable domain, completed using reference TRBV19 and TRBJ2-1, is DGGITQSPKYLFRKEGQNVTLSCEQNLNHDAMYWYRQDPGQGLRLIYYSQIVNDFQKGDIAEGYSVSREKKESFPLTVTSAQKNPTAFYLCASSITGTSGDEQFFGPGTRLTVL.

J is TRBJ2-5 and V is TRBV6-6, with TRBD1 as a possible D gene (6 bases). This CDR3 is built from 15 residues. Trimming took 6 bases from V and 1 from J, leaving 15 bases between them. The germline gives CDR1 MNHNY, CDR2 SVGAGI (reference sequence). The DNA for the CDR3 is TGTGCCAGCAGGACCCGTCAGGGGCCCCAAGAGACCCAGTACTTC. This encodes CASRTRQGPQETQYF.

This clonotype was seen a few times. CDR3 sequence: CASSLSRDRGYTF. The CDR3 bases are TGTGCCAGCAGTTTGTCCCGGGACAGGGGCTACACCTTC. V usage is TRBV27 and J usage is TRBJ1-2, with 8 bases aligning to TRBD1. This CDR3 contains 13 residues. V lost 3 bases, J lost 8 bases, and 5 bases stayed unmatched. Germline V gene sequence: CDR1 MNHEY, CDR2 SMNVEV (reference sequence).

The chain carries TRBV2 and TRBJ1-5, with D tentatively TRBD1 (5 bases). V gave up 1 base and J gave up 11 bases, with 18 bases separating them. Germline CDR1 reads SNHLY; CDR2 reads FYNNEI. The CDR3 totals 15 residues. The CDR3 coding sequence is TGTGCCAGCAGTGAAGTTCCAGGGAGGATAGCGGCCCAGCATTTT. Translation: CASSEVPGRIAAQHF.

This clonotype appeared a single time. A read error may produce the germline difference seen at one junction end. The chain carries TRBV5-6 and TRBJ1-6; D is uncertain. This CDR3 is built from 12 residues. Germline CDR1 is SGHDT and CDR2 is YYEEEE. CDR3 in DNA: TGTGACAGCAGCTTTCTATCCTCACCCCTCCACTTT. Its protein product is CDSSFLSSPLHF.